What follows are 20 T cell receptor beta chains derived from one specimen sequenced in a study of cytotoxic CD8 clonotypes in ibrutinib-treated CLL. The data were produced by immunoSEQ multiplex PCR, yet TCRdb's version contains in-frame clones alone and is incomplete. The sample records nearly 25,000 clones, about 67% being singletons. The specimen comprised PBMCs, sampled after 12 months of ibrutinib treatment. These receptors came from a human donor with chronic lymphocytic leukemia.

This clone was observed a single time. This chain uses TRBV27 with TRBJ2-2; D is possibly TRBD2 (6 bases). V lost 4 bases, J lost 8 bases, and 14 bases lay in between. CDR1 and CDR2 (germline): MNHEY, SMNVEV (reference sequence). The CDR3 runs 14 residues. The CDR3 DNA sequence: TGTGCCAGCAGTTCGGGACTTGGGGCGGGGGAGCTGTTTTTT. It translates to CASSSGLGAGELFF.

This rearrangement joins TRBV19 to TRBJ2-7; no definite D call. V lost 4 bases to trimming and J lost 1 base, with 11 bases between them. CDR3 size: 14 residues. Per the germline V gene, CDR1 is LNHDA and CDR2 is SQIVND (reference sequence). The chain's CDR3 is CASSTRVRSYEQYF. In DNA form, the CDR3 reads TGTGCCAGTAGTACAAGGGTTAGGTCCTACGAGCAGTACTTC. The entire variable domain, with the rest obtained from reference TRBV19 and TRBJ2-7, is as follows: DGGITQSPKYLFRKEGQNVTLSCEQNLNHDAMYWYRQDPGQGLRLIYYSQIVNDFQKGDIAEGYSVSREKKESFPLTVTSAQKNPTAFYLCASSTRVRSYEQYFGPGTRLTVT.

The chain joins TRBV9 to TRBJ1-3; tentatively, D is TRBD1 (5 bases). This CDR3 contains 17 residues. V gave up 4 bases and J gave up 0 bases, with 17 bases separating them. Germline CDR1 reads SGDLS; CDR2 reads YYNGEE. The CDR3, as DNA: TGTGCCAGCAGCTCCCGGGGGGGACGCACCTCTGGAAACACCATATATTTT. Amino acid sequence: CASSSRGGRTSGNTIYF.

J is TRBJ2-1 and V is TRBV30; D remains unclear. Germline CDR1 GTSNPN, CDR2 SVGIG (reference sequence). The V end lost 0 bases, the J end lost 9 bases, and 9 bases lay between the germline ends. This CDR3 has 12 residues. This CDR3 reads CAWSVRLFEQFF. The CDR3 bases are TGTGCCTGGAGTGTACGGCTTTTTGAGCAGTTCTTC.

J is TRBJ1-2 and V is TRBV6-1; D unclear. This CDR3 is built from 13 residues. CDR1 is MNHNS and CDR2 is SASEGT in the germline V gene. The germline V and J ends were trimmed by 8 bases and 0 bases, with 10 bases remaining between them. The CDR3 bases are TGTGCCAGCGGGTCCACTACTAACTATGGCTACACCTTC. Translation: CASGSTTNYGYTF.

CDR3 nucleotides: TGTGCCAGCAGTTACGACGGATCGTCCTACGAGCAGTACTTC. This encodes CASSYDGSSYEQYF. The J gene is TRBJ2-7, the V gene TRBV6-5; D not resolved. This CDR3 has 14 amino acids. Germline-derived CDR1 and CDR2 are MNHEY and SVGAGI. V shed 2 bases and J shed 1 base, with 9 bases lying between them.

The rearrangement links TRBV4-3 to TRBJ2-6; TRBD2 matches at 8 bases. With V trimmed by 1 base and J by 2 bases, 7 bases remained unmatched. This CDR3 has 18 amino acids. CDR1 and CDR2 (germline): LGHNA, YSLEER. The CDR3, as DNA: TGCGCCAGCAGCCAAGGGGCACGGGGGGGACCTGGGGCCAACGTCCTGACTTTC. Translation gives CASSQGARGGPGANVLTF.

This chain connects TRBV7-8 to TRBJ1-2; D might be TRBD1 (6 bases). The CDR3 consists of 18 residues. Looked up from germline, CDR1 is SGHVS and CDR2 is FQNEAQ. The V end lost 0 bases, the J end lost 4 bases, and 21 bases lay between the germline ends. As DNA, the CDR3 is TGTGCCAGCAGCTTAGCGCTAGGACAGTCTCATCTCCTCTATGGCTACACCTTC. Its protein product is CASSLALGQSHLLYGYTF.

This clone has more than one count but fewer than ten. This chain links TRBV9 with TRBJ2-7; TRBD2 agrees at 11 bases. The CDR3 loop spans 15 amino acids. V lost 0 bases, J lost 6 bases, and 5 bases stayed unmatched. Germline values: CDR1 SGDLS, CDR2 YYNGEE. The CDR3 reads CASSVGLAGTFEQYF. The DNA of the CDR3 is TGTGCCAGCAGCGTAGGACTAGCGGGGACCTTCGAGCAGTACTTC.

The chain carries TRBV5-4 and TRBJ2-1, with D perhaps TRBD2 (5 bases). This CDR3 is 16 amino acids long. Trimming took off 5 bases at V and 7 bases at J, with 22 bases between the two ends. Germline CDR1 reads SGHNT; CDR2 reads YYREEE (reference sequence). Here the CDR3 reads CASRAPGLTRGNEQFF. Here the CDR3 DNA reads TGTGCCAGCAGGGCCCCGGGCCTAACCCGAGGGAATGAGCAGTTCTTC. The complete variable domain, with remaining parts taken from reference TRBV5-4 and TRBJ2-1, reads ETGVTQSPTHLIKTRGQQVTLRCSSQSGHNTVSWYQQALGQGPQFIFQYYREEENGRGNFPPRFSGLQFPNYSSELNVNALELDDSALYLCASRAPGLTRGNEQFFGPGTRLTVL.

The chain combines TRBV5-1 with TRBJ2-1; no reliable D call. CDR3 length: 11 amino acids. Germline V gene lookup returns CDR1 SGHRS and CDR2 YFSETQ. V dropped 4 bases and J dropped 7 bases, with 6 bases sitting between them. The CDR3 protein is CASSQLNEQFF. Here the CDR3 DNA reads TGCGCCAGCAGCCAACTTAATGAGCAGTTCTTC.

V gene TRBV7-8 combines with J gene TRBJ1-1; D is uncertain. The CDR3 has 12 amino acids. The germline CDR1 and CDR2 sequences are SGHVS and FQNEAQ. Trimming shortened V by 6 bases and J by 7 bases, and 12 bases separated the two germline ends. The CDR3 DNA is TGTGCCAGCAGAACCACGTGGGGTGAAGCTTTCTTT. As protein: CASRTTWGEAFF. The variable domain in full, completed from reference TRBV7-8 and TRBJ1-1, reads GAGVSQSPRYKVAKRGQDVALRCDPISGHVSLFWYQQALGQGPEFLTYFQNEAQLDKSGLPSDRFFAERPEGSVSTLKIQRTQQEDSAVYLCASRTTWGEAFFGQGTRLTVV.

This clone was observed a handful of times. This chain connects TRBV19 to TRBJ1-2; D is undetermined. Trimming stripped 3 bases from V and 3 bases from J, with 2 bases between. Germline assignment: CDR1 LNHDA and CDR2 SQIVND (reference sequence). CDR3 length: 11 amino acids. The CDR3 spells CASSIHYGYTF. In DNA form, the CDR3 reads TGTGCCAGTAGTATCCACTATGGCTACACCTTC.

The count of this clone is one. The J gene is TRBJ1-4, the V gene TRBV7-9, with D unclear. Trimming removed 2 bases from V and 8 bases from J, with 6 bases in between. This CDR3 comprises 12 residues. Germline V CDR1 and CDR2: SEHNR, FQNEAQ (reference sequence). The CDR3 DNA follows: TGTGCCAGCAGCTTATCGGCCGAAAAACTGTTTTTT. Protein sequence: CASSLSAEKLFF.

This clone has just a few counts. The chain carries TRBV7-3 and TRBJ2-6; D remains ambiguous. This CDR3 has 13 amino acids. Between the trimmed V and J ends, which lost 5 bases and 2 bases, there was a span of 4 bases. Germline CDR1 is SGHTA and CDR2 is FQGTGA. The CDR3 nucleotides read TGTGCCAGCAGCACTCCTGGGGCCAACGTCCTGACTTTC. This gives the protein CASSTPGANVLTF.

The chain recombines TRBV9 with TRBJ1-2; D uncertain. CDR3 length: 14 residues. V lost 4 bases and J lost 0, with 10 bases in between. Germline V gene sequence: CDR1 SGDLS, CDR2 YYNGEE. The CDR3 region has the DNA TGTGCCAGCAGCCCTTATGGAGCTAACTATGGCTACACCTTC. Translating it yields CASSPYGANYGYTF.

This chain links TRBV27 with TRBJ2-1, with D tentatively TRBD1 (5 bases). The CDR3 covers 13 residues. The V end was cut by 4 bases, the J end by 7 bases, with 11 bases between. The germline V gene has CDR1 MNHEY and CDR2 SMNVEV (reference sequence). The CDR3 bases are TGTGCCAGCAGTTGGGCAGGGATGAATGAGCAGTTCTTC. Its protein is CASSWAGMNEQFF.

This chain uses TRBV5-1 with TRBJ2-7, with TRBD1 matching 8 bases. With V trimmed by 3 bases and J by 4 bases, 6 bases remained unmatched. The CDR3 covers 14 residues. CDR1 and CDR2 (germline): SGHRS, YFSETQ. In DNA form, the CDR3 reads TGCGCCAGCAGCTCAGACAGGGGCCCTTACGAGCAGTACTTC. As protein: CASSSDRGPYEQYF.

The chain employs TRBV9 and TRBJ2-7; D is unclear. Germline V gene data show CDR1 as SGDLS and CDR2 as YYNGEE. The CDR3 loop spans 14 amino acids. Between the trimmed V and J ends, which lost 4 bases and 0 bases, there was a span of 11 bases. CDR3 residues: CASSSDGNSYEQYF. The CDR3, as DNA: TGTGCCAGCAGCTCGGACGGAAACTCCTACGAGCAGTACTTC.

This clone was recorded only once. The rearrangement joins TRBV9 to TRBJ2-1, with TRBD2 matching 8 bases. The V gene's germline CDR1 is SGDLS and CDR2 YYNGEE. The trim removed 3 bases at V and 6 bases at J, leaving 11 bases unmatched. The CDR3 totals 16 residues. CDR3 sequence reads: CASSAPSGTRRNEQFF. Written as DNA, the CDR3 is TGTGCCAGCAGCGCCCCTTCCGGGACTAGGCGCAATGAGCAGTTCTTC. Filled out from reference TRBV9 and TRBJ2-1, the complete variable domain reads DSGVTQTPKHLITATGQRVTLRCSPRSGDLSVYWYQQSLDQGLQFLIQYYNGEERAKGNILERFSAQQFPDLHSELNLSSLELGDSALYFCASSAPSGTRRNEQFFGPGTRLTVL.